Listed below are T cell receptor beta chains from one sample, sequenced in a study of blood T cell repertoires in COVID-19. Sequenced by immunoSEQ multiplex PCR; TCRdb stores in-frame clones only, minus some. The sample has about 310,000 clones, 80% to 90% seen once; the top ten hold 1%. The sequenced sample was peripheral blood. These TCRs come from a middle-aged man with active or convalescent COVID-19. The CDR3 runs from the conserved cysteine through the conserved F or W. D genes are given only for firm matches. The size field is filled for only some rows; it gives once, few, many or a size class.

D gene: TRBD1
CDR3 length: 15
clone size: NA
J gene: TRBJ1-6
V gene: TRBV28
CDR3 protein: CASTPGDRVNSPLHF
CDR3 DNA: TGTGCCAGCACCCCCGGGGACAGGGTCAATTCACCCCTCCACTTT

D gene: NA
CDR3 length: 16
clone size: NA
J gene: TRBJ1-4
V gene: TRBV14
CDR3 protein: CASSHRQFPNNEKLFF
CDR3 DNA: TGTGCCAGCAGCCATAGACAGTTCCCTAACAATGAAAAACTGTTTTTT

D gene: TRBD1
CDR3 length: 15
clone size: NA
J gene: TRBJ2-2
V gene: TRBV7-9
CDR3 protein: CASSLRDSNTGELFF
CDR3 DNA: TGTGCCAGCAGCCTCCGGGACAGTAACACCGGGGAGCTGTTTTTT

D gene: TRBD1
CDR3 length: 15
clone size: NA
J gene: TRBJ1-6
V gene: TRBV27
CDR3 protein: CASSFQGQANSPLHF
CDR3 DNA: TGTGCCAGCAGTTTCCAGGGACAGGCTAATTCACCCCTCCACTTT

D gene: TRBD1
CDR3 length: 14
clone size: NA
J gene: TRBJ1-1
V gene: TRBV6-4
CDR3 protein: CASSRDSMNTEAFF
CDR3 DNA: TGTGCCAGCAGCCGGGACAGTATGAACACTGAAGCTTTCTTT

D gene: NA
CDR3 length: 15
clone size: NA
J gene: TRBJ1-2
V gene: TRBV4-1
CDR3 protein: CASSPTGPVQSGYTF
CDR3 DNA: TGCGCCAGCAGCCCCACAGGTCCCGTACAGTCTGGCTACACCTTC

D gene: NA
CDR3 length: 15
clone size: NA
J gene: TRBJ1-3
V gene: TRBV5-5
CDR3 protein: CASSKQYDPGNTIYF
CDR3 DNA: TGTGCCAGCAGCAAACAGTACGACCCAGGAAACACCATATATTTT

D gene: NA
CDR3 length: 13
clone size: NA
J gene: TRBJ2-7
V gene: TRBV4-3
CDR3 protein: CASSQDRVYEQYF
CDR3 DNA: TGCGCCAGCAGCCAAGATCGGGTGTACGAGCAGTACTTC

D gene: NA
CDR3 length: 16
clone size: NA
J gene: TRBJ1-6
V gene: TRBV4-3
CDR3 protein: CASSQMPQGDRSPLHF
CDR3 DNA: TGCGCCAGCAGCCAAATGCCACAGGGTGACCGTTCACCCCTCCACTTT

D gene: NA
CDR3 length: 15
clone size: NA
J gene: TRBJ2-7
V gene: TRBV28
CDR3 protein: CASSAPRGESYEQYF
CDR3 DNA: TGTGCCAGCAGTGCCCCCCGGGGAGAATCCTACGAGCAGTACTTC

D gene: TRBD1
CDR3 length: 13
clone size: NA
J gene: TRBJ1-1
V gene: TRBV2
CDR3 protein: CASSVIGGSEAFF
CDR3 DNA: TGTGCCAGCAGTGTTATAGGGGGCTCTGAAGCTTTCTTT

D gene: NA
CDR3 length: 17
clone size: NA
J gene: TRBJ1-3
V gene: TRBV5-4
CDR3 protein: CASSLGPGYHSGNTIYF
CDR3 DNA: TGTGCCAGCAGCTTGGGGCCAGGTTATCACTCTGGAAACACCATATATTTT

D gene: NA
CDR3 length: 14
clone size: NA
J gene: TRBJ1-4
V gene: TRBV7-6
CDR3 protein: CASSLGQGTEKLFF
CDR3 DNA: TGTGCCAGCAGCTTAGGGCAGGGGACTGAAAAACTGTTTTTT

D gene: TRBD2
CDR3 length: 15
clone size: NA
J gene: TRBJ2-3
V gene: TRBV7-7
CDR3 protein: CASSLTSGGTDTQYF
CDR3 DNA: TGTGCTAGCAGCTTAACTAGCGGGGGCACAGATACGCAGTATTTT

D gene: TRBD1
CDR3 length: 17
clone size: NA
J gene: TRBJ1-6
V gene: TRBV5-8
CDR3 protein: CASSLEAGTDYNSPLHF
CDR3 DNA: TGTGCCAGCAGCTTGGAGGCGGGGACAGACTATAATTCACCCCTCCACTTT

D gene: TRBD1
CDR3 length: 14
clone size: NA
J gene: TRBJ1-1
V gene: TRBV2
CDR3 protein: CASRFGTGAGEAFF
CDR3 DNA: TGTGCCTCGCGGTTCGGAACAGGGGCGGGGGAAGCTTTCTTT

D gene: TRBD2
CDR3 length: 15
clone size: NA
J gene: TRBJ2-1
V gene: TRBV6-5
CDR3 protein: CASSYSAGSYNEQFF
CDR3 DNA: TGTGCCAGCAGTTACTCAGCGGGATCCTACAATGAGCAGTTCTTC

D gene: NA
CDR3 length: 13
clone size: NA
J gene: TRBJ1-1
V gene: TRBV9
CDR3 protein: CASSRGGATEAFF
CDR3 DNA: TGTGCCAGCAGCCGAGGAGGCGCGACTGAAGCTTTCTTT

D gene: NA
CDR3 length: 13
clone size: NA
J gene: TRBJ1-1
V gene: TRBV28
CDR3 protein: CASPTGLNTEAFF
CDR3 DNA: TGTGCCAGCCCCACAGGTTTGAACACTGAAGCTTTCTTT

D gene: NA
CDR3 length: 15
clone size: NA
J gene: TRBJ1-2
V gene: TRBV7-9
CDR3 protein: CASSLGSRASHGYTF
CDR3 DNA: TGTGCCAGCAGCTTAGGGTCGCGGGCAAGTCATGGCTACACCTTC

D gene: NA
CDR3 length: 16
clone size: NA
J gene: TRBJ1-2
V gene: TRBV28
CDR3 protein: CASSLLAGGTNYGYTF
CDR3 DNA: TGTGCCAGCAGTTTATTAGCGGGGGGCACTAACTATGGCTACACCTTC

D gene: TRBD1
CDR3 length: 17
clone size: NA
J gene: TRBJ1-5
V gene: TRBV6-1
CDR3 protein: CASSDLPGQGFIQPQHF
CDR3 DNA: TGTGCCAGCAGTGACCTTCCGGGACAGGGTTTTATTCAGCCCCAGCATTTT

D gene: TRBD2
CDR3 length: 17
clone size: NA
J gene: TRBJ2-4
V gene: TRBV11-2
CDR3 protein: CASSKRASGVAKNIQYF
CDR3 DNA: TGTGCCAGCAGCAAAAGAGCTAGCGGGGTAGCCAAAAACATTCAGTACTTC

D gene: TRBD2
CDR3 length: 15
clone size: NA
J gene: TRBJ2-2
V gene: TRBV9
CDR3 protein: CASKRAGGPTGELFF
CDR3 DNA: TGTGCCAGCAAGAGGGCGGGAGGGCCCACCGGGGAGCTGTTTTTT

D gene: NA
CDR3 length: 15
clone size: NA
J gene: TRBJ1-1
V gene: TRBV27
CDR3 protein: CASRGTGYGNTEAFF
CDR3 DNA: TGTGCCAGCAGGGGCACAGGGTATGGGAACACTGAAGCTTTCTTT

D gene: TRBD2
CDR3 length: 19
clone size: NA
J gene: TRBJ2-1
V gene: TRBV24-1
CDR3 protein: CATSDLQRNAGEAYNEQFF
CDR3 DNA: TGTGCCACCAGTGATTTGCAGCGTAATGCGGGAGAGGCCTACAATGAGCAGTTCTTC

D gene: NA
CDR3 length: 13
clone size: NA
J gene: TRBJ1-4
V gene: TRBV15
CDR3 protein: CATSRGLTEKLFF
CDR3 DNA: TGTGCCACCAGCAGGGGCCTGACTGAAAAACTGTTTTTT

D gene: TRBD1
CDR3 length: 15
clone size: NA
J gene: TRBJ1-6
V gene: TRBV6-6
CDR3 protein: CASSLRDRGLSPLHF
CDR3 DNA: TGTGCCAGCAGCCTACGGGACAGGGGGCTTTCACCCCTCCACTTT

D gene: NA
CDR3 length: 16
clone size: NA
J gene: TRBJ1-2
V gene: TRBV5-1
CDR3 protein: CASSLVDSDRNYGYTF
CDR3 DNA: TGCGCCAGCAGCTTGGTGGACAGCGACCGAAACTATGGCTACACCTTC

D gene: TRBD2
CDR3 length: 15
clone size: NA
J gene: TRBJ2-7
V gene: TRBV6-6
CDR3 protein: CASRGTSGPSYEQYF
CDR3 DNA: TGTGCCAGCAGGGGGACTAGCGGGCCTTCCTACGAGCAGTACTTC

D gene: NA
CDR3 length: 16
clone size: NA
J gene: TRBJ1-6
V gene: TRBV7-3
CDR3 protein: CASSLTAGVDNSPLHF
CDR3 DNA: TGTGCCAGCAGCTTAACCGCGGGGGTTGACAATTCACCCCTCCACTTT

D gene: TRBD2
CDR3 length: 16
clone size: NA
J gene: TRBJ2-5
V gene: TRBV28
CDR3 protein: CASSLSGGFIQETQYF
CDR3 DNA: TGTGCCAGCAGTTTATCGGGGGGATTCATCCAAGAGACCCAGTACTTC

D gene: TRBD2
CDR3 length: 14
clone size: NA
J gene: TRBJ2-7
V gene: TRBV10-2
CDR3 protein: CATASGGGPYEQYF
CDR3 DNA: TGCGCCACTGCCAGCGGGGGGGGTCCCTACGAGCAGTACTTC

D gene: NA
CDR3 length: 15
clone size: NA
J gene: TRBJ2-7
V gene: TRBV9
CDR3 protein: CASSEGDGKTGGQYF
CDR3 DNA: TGTGCCAGCAGCGAGGGGGACGGAAAGACTGGTGGGCAGTACTTC

D gene: TRBD2
CDR3 length: 14
clone size: once
J gene: TRBJ2-1
V gene: TRBV29-1
CDR3 protein: CSVIGLVAYNEQFF
CDR3 DNA: TGCAGCGTGATAGGACTAGTAGCGTACAATGAGCAGTTCTTC

D gene: NA
CDR3 length: 13
clone size: NA
J gene: TRBJ1-4
V gene: TRBV28
CDR3 protein: CASRQDKYEKLFF
CDR3 DNA: TGTGCCAGCCGACAGGACAAATATGAAAAACTGTTTTTT

D gene: NA
CDR3 length: 13
clone size: NA
J gene: TRBJ1-1
V gene: TRBV28
CDR3 protein: CASRITSYYEAFF
CDR3 DNA: TGTGCCAGCAGAATCACGAGTTACTATGAAGCTTTCTTT

D gene: NA
CDR3 length: 16
clone size: NA
J gene: TRBJ1-4
V gene: TRBV27
CDR3 protein: CASRGGRQWTNEKLFF
CDR3 DNA: TGTGCCAGCAGGGGGGGGCGACAGTGGACTAATGAAAAACTGTTTTTT

D gene: NA
CDR3 length: 16
clone size: NA
J gene: TRBJ2-1
V gene: TRBV5-1
CDR3 protein: CASSPDRAGSYNEQFF
CDR3 DNA: TGCGCCAGCAGCCCGGATAGAGCGGGTTCCTACAATGAGCAGTTCTTC

D gene: NA
CDR3 length: 14
clone size: once
J gene: TRBJ2-1
V gene: TRBV28
CDR3 protein: CASRVLGQSNEQFF
CDR3 DNA: TGTGCCAGCAGGGTTTTAGGACAGAGCAATGAGCAGTTCTTC

D gene: TRBD1
CDR3 length: 16
clone size: NA
J gene: TRBJ1-1
V gene: TRBV18
CDR3 protein: CASSPVQQGEGTEAFF
CDR3 DNA: TGTGCCAGCTCACCAGTACAACAGGGGGAGGGCACTGAAGCTTTCTTT